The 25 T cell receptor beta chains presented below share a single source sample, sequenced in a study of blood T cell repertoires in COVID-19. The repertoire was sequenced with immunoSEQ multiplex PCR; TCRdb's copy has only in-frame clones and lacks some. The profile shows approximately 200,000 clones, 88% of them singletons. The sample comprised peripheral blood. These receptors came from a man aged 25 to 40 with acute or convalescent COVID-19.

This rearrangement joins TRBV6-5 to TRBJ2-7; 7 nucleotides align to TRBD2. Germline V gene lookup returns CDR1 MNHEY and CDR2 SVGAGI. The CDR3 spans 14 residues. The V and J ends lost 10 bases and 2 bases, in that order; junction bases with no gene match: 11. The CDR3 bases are TGTGCCATACTCCTAGGGACTACCGCCTACGAGCAGTACTTC. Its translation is CAILLGTTAYEQYF.

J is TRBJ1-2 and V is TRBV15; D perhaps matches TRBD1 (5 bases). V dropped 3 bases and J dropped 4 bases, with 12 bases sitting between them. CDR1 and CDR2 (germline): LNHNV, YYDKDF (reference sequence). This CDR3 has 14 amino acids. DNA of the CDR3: TGTGCCACCAGCAGTAAAATAGACAGCTATGGCTACACCTTC. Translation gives CATSSKIDSYGYTF.

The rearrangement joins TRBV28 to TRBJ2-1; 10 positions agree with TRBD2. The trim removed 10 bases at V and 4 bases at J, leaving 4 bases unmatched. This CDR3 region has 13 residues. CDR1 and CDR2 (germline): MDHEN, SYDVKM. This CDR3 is CATWTSGYNEQFF. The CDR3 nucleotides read TGTGCCACTTGGACTAGCGGTTACAATGAGCAGTTCTTC. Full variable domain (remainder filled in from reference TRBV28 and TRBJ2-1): DVKVTQSSRYLVKRTGEKVFLECVQDMDHENMFWYRQDPGLGLRLIYFSYDVKMKEKGDIPEGYSVSREKKERFSLILESASTNQTSMYLCATWTSGYNEQFFGPGTRLTVL.

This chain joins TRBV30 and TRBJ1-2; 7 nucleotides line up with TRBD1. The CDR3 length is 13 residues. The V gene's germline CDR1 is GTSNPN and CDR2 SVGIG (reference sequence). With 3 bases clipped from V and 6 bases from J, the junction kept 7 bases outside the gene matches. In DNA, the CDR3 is TGTGCCTGGAGCGACGGACAGGCCGATGGCTACACCTTC. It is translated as CAWSDGQADGYTF.

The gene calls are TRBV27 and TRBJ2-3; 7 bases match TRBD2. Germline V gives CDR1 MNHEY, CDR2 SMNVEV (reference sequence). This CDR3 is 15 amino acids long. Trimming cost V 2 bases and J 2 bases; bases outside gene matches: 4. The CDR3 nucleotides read TGTGCCAGCAGTTTAGCGGGGGAGGTCACAGATACGCAGTATTTT. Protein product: CASSLAGEVTDTQYF.

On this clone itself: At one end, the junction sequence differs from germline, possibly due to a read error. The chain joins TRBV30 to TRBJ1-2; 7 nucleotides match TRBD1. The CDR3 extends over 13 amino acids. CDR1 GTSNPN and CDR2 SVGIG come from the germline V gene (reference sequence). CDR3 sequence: CARSVKGAGGYTF. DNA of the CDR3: TGTGCCCGGAGTGTTAAGGGGGCCGGGGGCTACACCTTC.

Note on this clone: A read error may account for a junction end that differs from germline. Here the CDR3 DNA reads TGTGCTAGCAGCTTCGGAGACGCAGAGACCCAGTACTTC. This gives the protein CASSFGDAETQYF. The J gene is TRBJ2-5, the V gene TRBV7-7, with no clear D. Germline-derived CDR1 and CDR2 are SSHAT and FNYEAQ (reference sequence). The length of the CDR3 is 13 residues.

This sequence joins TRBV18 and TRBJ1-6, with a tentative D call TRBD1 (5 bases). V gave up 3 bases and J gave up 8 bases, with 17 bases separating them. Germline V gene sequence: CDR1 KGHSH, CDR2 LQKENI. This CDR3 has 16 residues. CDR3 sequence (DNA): TGTGCCAGCTCACCCTTTTCTCAGGGTTTAGATTCACCCCTCCACTTT. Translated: CASSPFSQGLDSPLHF.

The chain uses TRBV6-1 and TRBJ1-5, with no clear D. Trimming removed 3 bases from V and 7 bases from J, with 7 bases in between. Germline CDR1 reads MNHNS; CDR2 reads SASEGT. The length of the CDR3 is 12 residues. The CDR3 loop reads CASSDRVQPQHF. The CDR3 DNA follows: TGTGCCAGCAGTGATCGGGTCCAGCCCCAGCATTTT.

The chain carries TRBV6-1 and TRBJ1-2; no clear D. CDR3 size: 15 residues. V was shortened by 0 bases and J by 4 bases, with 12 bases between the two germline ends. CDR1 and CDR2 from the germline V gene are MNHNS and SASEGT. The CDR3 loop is CASSEAVGDFYGYTF. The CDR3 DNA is TGTGCCAGCAGTGAAGCGGTGGGAGATTTCTATGGCTACACCTTC.

The CDR3 protein is CASSSGTILNTGELFF. CDR3 coding DNA: TGTGCCAGCAGCTCTGGGACTATTTTGAACACCGGGGAGCTGTTTTTT. The chain couples TRBV11-3 to TRBJ2-2, with 7 bases fitting TRBD2. CDR1 is SGHNT, CDR2 YENEEA, per germline. The CDR3 has 16 residues. J was trimmed by 1 base and V by 4 bases; bases with no gene match: 6.

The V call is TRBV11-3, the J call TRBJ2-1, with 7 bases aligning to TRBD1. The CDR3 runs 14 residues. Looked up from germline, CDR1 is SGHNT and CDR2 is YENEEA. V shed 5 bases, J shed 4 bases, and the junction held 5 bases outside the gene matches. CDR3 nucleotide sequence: TGTGCCAGCAGCAACCAGGGACAGTACAATGAGCAGTTCTTC. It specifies CASSNQGQYNEQFF.

The CDR3 spells CASSTGYNEKLFF. CDR3 coding DNA: TGTGCCAGCAGTACAGGGTATAATGAAAAACTGTTTTTT. The rearrangement uses TRBV6-5 and TRBJ1-4; possibly TRBD1 for D (6 bases). The CDR3 runs to 13 residues. CDR1 is MNHEY, CDR2 SVGAGI, per germline. With 5 bases removed from V and 4 bases from J, the gap between germline ends came to 8 bases.

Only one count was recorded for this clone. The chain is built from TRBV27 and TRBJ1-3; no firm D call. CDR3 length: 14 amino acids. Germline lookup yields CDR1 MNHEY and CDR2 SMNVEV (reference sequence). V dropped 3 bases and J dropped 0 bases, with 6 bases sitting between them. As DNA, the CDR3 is TGTGCCAGCAGTTTTCGGGGCTCTGGAAACACCATATATTTT. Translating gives CASSFRGSGNTIYF.

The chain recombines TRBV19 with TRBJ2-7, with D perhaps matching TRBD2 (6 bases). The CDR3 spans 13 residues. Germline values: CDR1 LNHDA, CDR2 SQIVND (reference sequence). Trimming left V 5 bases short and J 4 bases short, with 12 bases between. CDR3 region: CASSLAGRYEQYF. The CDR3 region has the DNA TGTGCCAGTAGTCTGGCGGGGCGATACGAGCAGTACTTC.

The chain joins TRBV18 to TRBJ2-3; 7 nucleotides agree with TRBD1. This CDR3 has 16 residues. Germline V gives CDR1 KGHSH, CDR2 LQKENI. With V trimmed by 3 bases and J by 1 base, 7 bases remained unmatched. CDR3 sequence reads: CASSPAGQAGTDTQYF. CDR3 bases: TGTGCCAGCTCACCGGCCGGACAGGCTGGCACAGATACGCAGTATTTT.

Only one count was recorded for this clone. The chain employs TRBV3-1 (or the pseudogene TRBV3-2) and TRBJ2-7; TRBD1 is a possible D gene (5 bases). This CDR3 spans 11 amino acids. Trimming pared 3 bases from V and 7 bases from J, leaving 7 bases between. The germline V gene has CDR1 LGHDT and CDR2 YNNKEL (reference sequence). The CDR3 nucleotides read TGTGCCAGCAGCCAGCAGGGAGAGCAGTACTTC. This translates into CASSQQGEQYF.

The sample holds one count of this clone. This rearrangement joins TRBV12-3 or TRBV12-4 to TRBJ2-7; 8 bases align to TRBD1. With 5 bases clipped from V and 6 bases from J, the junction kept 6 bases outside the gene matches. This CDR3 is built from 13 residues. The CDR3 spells CASSGDRRREQYF. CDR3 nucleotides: TGTGCCAGCAGTGGGGACAGGAGGCGCGAGCAGTACTTC.

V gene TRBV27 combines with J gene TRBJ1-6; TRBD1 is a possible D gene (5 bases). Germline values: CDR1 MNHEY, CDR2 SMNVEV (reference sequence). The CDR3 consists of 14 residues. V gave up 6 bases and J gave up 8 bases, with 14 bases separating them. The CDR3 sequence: CASSFTGVDSPLHF. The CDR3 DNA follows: TGTGCCAGCAGCTTCACAGGAGTCGATTCACCCCTCCACTTT.

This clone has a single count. The CDR3 is CASSLSLGGSGNIQYF. The CDR3 bases are TGCGCCAGCAGCCTCTCCCTCGGCGGGAGTGGAAACATTCAGTACTTC. J is TRBJ2-4 and V is TRBV5-1; 7 nucleotides match TRBD2. V was pared by 4 bases and J by 6 bases, with 13 bases of the junction left unmatched. Germline CDR1 is SGHRS and CDR2 is YFSETQ. The CDR3 has 16 amino acids.

CDR3 region: CASSTTSGSTDTQYF. Here the CDR3 DNA reads TGCGCCAGCAGCACGACTAGCGGTAGCACAGATACGCAGTATTTT. The rearrangement joins TRBV4-1 to TRBJ2-3; 9 nucleotides line up with TRBD2. In germline, CDR1 is MGHRA, CDR2 YSYEKL. The CDR3 runs 15 residues. Trimming removed 5 bases from V and 0 bases from J; junction bases left unmatched: 3.

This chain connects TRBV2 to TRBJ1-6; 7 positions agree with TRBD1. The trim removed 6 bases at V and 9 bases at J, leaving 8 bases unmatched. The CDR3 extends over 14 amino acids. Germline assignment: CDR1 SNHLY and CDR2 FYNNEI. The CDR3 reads CASRVDRVGSPLHF. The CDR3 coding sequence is TGTGCCAGCAGGGTTGACAGGGTGGGTTCACCCCTCCACTTT.

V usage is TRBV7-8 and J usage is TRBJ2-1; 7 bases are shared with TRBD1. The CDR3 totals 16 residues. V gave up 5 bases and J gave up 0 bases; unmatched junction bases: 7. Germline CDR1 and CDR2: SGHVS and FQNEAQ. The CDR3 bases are TGTGCCAGCAGCCGCAAGGGGGACAGCTCCTACAATGAGCAGTTCTTC. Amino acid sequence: CASSRKGDSSYNEQFF.

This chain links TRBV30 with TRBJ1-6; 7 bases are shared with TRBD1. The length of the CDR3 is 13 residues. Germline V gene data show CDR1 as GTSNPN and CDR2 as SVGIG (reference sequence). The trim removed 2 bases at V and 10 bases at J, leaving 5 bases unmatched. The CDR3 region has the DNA TGTGCCTGGAGTAGGCAGGGGGAATCACCCCTCCACTTT. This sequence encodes CAWSRQGESPLHF.

CDR3 DNA: TGTGCCAGCAGTTTCCCTGGGACAGGGGGCAGTCAGCCCCAGCATTTT. Its protein product is CASSFPGTGGSQPQHF. The V and J genes are TRBV28 and TRBJ1-5, with TRBD1 matching 12 bases. The CDR3 consists of 16 residues. V was pared by 3 bases and J by 6 bases, with 6 bases of the junction left unmatched. Germline V CDR1 and CDR2: MDHEN, SYDVKM.